This T cell receptor beta chain was found in a study of blood T cell repertoires in COVID-19. About the study: Material from acute and convalescent COVID-19 was sourced from the United States, Italy and Spain. Sample material is recorded as cDNA or gDNA derived from T cells, B-cell-depleted T cells, or PBMCs.

Source study methods: Nucleated cell counts were estimated from reference gene primer amplification. Using immunoSEQ multiplex PCR, the repertoire was profiled, and TCRdb retains in-frame clones only, with some absent. That table supplies the V and J calls and clone size; D and trimming were determined from the DNA. Of about 190,000 clones listed, 75% to 90% are singletons. Trimming removed 5 bases from V and 6 bases from J; junction bases left unmatched: 7. Germline V gene lookup returns CDR1 SEHNR and CDR2 FQNEAQ (reference sequence). CDR3 length: 15 amino acids. This clone was seen only a few times.

The J gene is TRBJ2-7, the V gene TRBV7-9, with 13 bases lining up with TRBD2. This clonotype originated in a man in his thirties or forties with acute or convalescent COVID-19. Sequencing input: peripheral blood. The CDR3 protein is CASSVLAGGPTEQYF. The CDR3 DNA reads TGTGCCAGCAGCGTACTAGCGGGAGGGCCCACCGAGCAGTACTTC.